The 2 T cell receptor beta chains given below trace back to one sample, sequenced in a study of T cell repertoires in cytomegalovirus infection. MiXCR, run by TCRdb on the reads, gives a single entry per CDR3 protein. The sample carries roughly 730,000 distinct CDR3 sequences, approximately 33% recorded once. No antigen is known for these receptors. The starting material was cultured PBMCs, obtained from culture after CMV antigen stimulation. All receptors derive from a human donor in good health (CMV status not recorded). Some clones in this sample may be carry-over from other donors' samples.

The chain combines TRBV7-8 with TRBJ2-5; no clear D gene. CDR3 size: 16 residues. V was clipped by 3 bases and J by 1 base, with 15 bases between them. Germline lookup yields CDR1 SGHVS and CDR2 FQNEAQ. The CDR3 protein is CASSFVEASTQETQYF. Written as DNA, the CDR3 is TGTGCCAGCAGCTTCGTTGAAGCGTCTACCCAAGAGACCCAGTACTTC.

The V call is TRBV7-2, the J call TRBJ1-1; D is unclear. The germline V and J ends were trimmed by 1 base and 1 base, with 10 bases remaining between them. Germline CDR1 reads SGHTA; CDR2 reads FQGNSA. This CDR3 is 15 amino acids long. CDR3 nucleotides: TGTGCCAGCAGCTTAGAACGGACGGGGAACACTGAAGCTTTCTTT. Residues: CASSLERTGNTEAFF.